This entry describes one T cell receptor beta chain. The data derive from a study of cytomegalovirus exposure and HLA in healthy donors. Primers: 60 Vbeta forward and 13 Jbeta reverse. Profiled with immunoSEQ multiplex PCR; TCRdb holds only in-frame clones, not every one. The repertoire has some 150,000 clones, around 75% of them found once; the top ten carry less than 3.5%. This CDR3 has 15 amino acids. Germline CDR1 and CDR2: MNHEY and SMNVEV (reference sequence). V lost 6 bases and J lost 8, with 20 bases in between. This TCR came from a woman in her twenties or thirties in good health and CMV-seronegative. This sequence joins TRBV27 and TRBJ2-1; weak D call: TRBD2 (5 bases). Sequencing was done on a sample of PBMCs. The DNA of the CDR3 is TGTGCCAGCAGCCTAGGGTCGGCTAGCTCCTATGAGCAGTTCTTC. Its translation: CASSLGSASSYEQFF.